The clone carrying this TCR beta chain showed up many times. This entry is derived from a study of CD8 T cells in ankylosing spondylitis. TCRdb re-analysed the 5' RACE reads in MiXCR, keeping a single row per CDR3 protein. This table holds about 240,000 distinct CDR3 sequences, around 9.2% found once. The length of the CDR3 is 13 residues. Germline CDR1 and CDR2: MNHNS and SASEGT. V lost 6 bases and J lost 0, with 8 bases in between. Specimen: blood, either unsorted or a sorted T cell fraction (not recorded which). The rearrangement links TRBV6-1 to TRBJ1-2; D uncertain. This TCR came from a male donor with ankylosing spondylitis or in good health (not recorded which). The CDR3 sequence: CASRLTANYGYTF. The CDR3, as DNA: TGTGCCAGCAGGCTAACAGCTAACTATGGCTACACCTTC.